These T cell receptor beta chains were read from a single sample in a study of T cell clonotyping in hematopoietic cell transplantation. The assay was immunoSEQ multiplex PCR, and TCRdb's table has in-frame clones only and misses some. The sample records around 45,000 clones, roughly 85% being singletons. Material: peripheral blood mononuclear cells, obtained before stem cell transplant. All receptors come from a man between 60 and 70 years old with myelodysplastic syndrome. Some clones in this sample may be carry-over from other donors' samples. Each CDR3 is given with its conserved first and last residue. A D gene is named only where the DNA matches it firmly. Clone size is shown for a subset of rows, as once, few, many or a class of expanded clone.

v_gene	j_gene	d_gene	abundance	CDR3aa	CDR3nt
TRBV5-4	TRBJ2-1	TRBD2	NA	CASTGGLAGLSSYNEQFF	TGTGCCAGCACTGGGGGACTAGCGGGCCTTAGCTCCTACAATGAGCAGTTCTTC
TRBV2	TRBJ2-7	NA	NA	CASSPEQAPYEQYF	TGTGCCAGCAGCCCCGAACAGGCACCCTACGAGCAGTACTTC
TRBV7-2	TRBJ1-2	TRBD1	NA	CASRNTGTGDGYTF	TGTGCCAGCAGAAATACCGGGACAGGGGATGGCTACACCTTC
TRBV7-9	TRBJ1-2	NA	NA	CASSSGQSGAGGYTF	TGTGCCAGCAGCTCAGGACAGTCCGGCGCCGGTGGCTACACCTTC
TRBV21-1	TRBJ2-7	NA	NA	CASRFKLRGQESYEQYF	TGTGCCAGCAGGTTTAAGCTCAGGGGGCAAGAATCCTACGAGCAGTACTTC
TRBV25-1	TRBJ1-1	TRBD1	NA	CASSRQGQGKDTEAFF	TGTGCCAGCAGCCGCCAAGGACAGGGGAAAGACACTGAAGCTTTCTTT
TRBV10-1	TRBJ2-2	NA	NA	CASLSPANTGELFF	TGCGCCAGCCTTTCACCCGCGAACACCGGGGAGCTGTTTTTT
TRBV2	TRBJ1-5	NA	few	CASSGPDRDQPQHF	TGTGCCAGCAGTGGCCCGGACCGCGATCAGCCCCAGCATTTT
TRBV29-1	TRBJ1-1	TRBD1	NA	CSVPRRGGMLNTEAFF	TGCAGCGTCCCCCGCAGGGGGGGCATGTTGAACACTGAAGCTTTCTTT
TRBV7-2	TRBJ2-7	NA	once	CASSLGGTVSYEQYF	TGTGCCAGCAGCTTAGGCGGGACGGTTTCCTACGAGCAGTACTTC
TRBV5-5	TRBJ1-1	NA	NA	CASSLEKRTEAFF	TGTGCCAGCAGCTTGGAGAAGCGCACTGAAGCTTTCTTT
TRBV27	TRBJ2-7	NA	NA	CASSPPGRGLNEQYF	TGTGCCAGCAGTCCGCCCGGGAGGGGGCTCAACGAGCAGTACTTC
TRBV19	TRBJ2-5	TRBD1	NA	CASSPDRGARETQYF	TGTGCCAGTAGTCCGGACAGGGGCGCGCGAGAGACCCAGTACTTC
TRBV28	TRBJ2-7	TRBD1	NA	CASSFSRTGYEQYF	TGTGCCAGCAGTTTTTCTCGGACAGGGTACGAGCAGTACTTC
TRBV27	TRBJ1-4	TRBD1	NA	CASSHRGGQGWEKLFF	TGTGCCAGCAGTCATCGAGGGGGACAGGGTTGGGAAAAACTGTTTTTT
TRBV19	TRBJ1-5	NA	NA	CASSGGRLYSNQPQHF	TGTGCCAGTAGTGGGGGACGGTTGTATAGCAATCAGCCCCAGCATTTT
TRBV5-6	TRBJ1-4	NA	NA	CASSLGAINEKLFF	TGTGCCAGCAGCCTCGGGGCAATTAATGAAAAACTGTTTTTT
TRBV15	TRBJ2-2	NA	NA	CATSRDRPESGELFF	TGTGCCACCAGCAGAGATCGCCCAGAGTCCGGGGAGCTGTTTTTT
TRBV18	TRBJ1-2	NA	few	CASSPPVTGSNYGYTF	TGTGCCAGCTCACCACCGGTAACAGGCTCTAACTATGGCTACACCTTC
TRBV19	TRBJ2-1	TRBD2	NA	CASSPHASGGYNEQFF	TGTGCCAGTAGTCCGCATGCTAGCGGGGGGTACAATGAGCAGTTCTTC
TRBV9	TRBJ1-4	NA	NA	CASSFTGNNEKLFF	TGTGCCAGCAGTTTCACAGGGAATAATGAAAAACTGTTTTTT
TRBV28	TRBJ1-2	NA	NA	CASSSFSPLRRYTF	TGTGCCAGCAGCTCATTTTCCCCGCTGCGGCGCTACACCTTC
TRBV9	TRBJ2-5	NA	NA	CASSVGGGSVQWEETQYF	TGTGCCAGCAGCGTGGGAGGAGGGTCGGTACAGTGGGAGGAGACCCAGTACTTC
TRBV4-2	TRBJ1-2	NA	once	CASSQDKYGYTF	TGTGCCAGCAGCCAAGACAAGTATGGCTACACCTTC
TRBV2	TRBJ2-3	NA	NA	CASSPSADTQYF	TGTGCCAGCAGCCCCTCCGCAGATACGCAGTATTTT
TRBV29-1	TRBJ1-1	TRBD1	NA	CSARGTDEAFF	TGCAGCGCAAGAGGGACAGATGAAGCTTTCTTT
TRBV5-6	TRBJ2-3	NA	NA	CASSFSTSSTDTQYF	TGTGCCAGCAGCTTCAGTACATCTAGCACAGATACGCAGTATTTT
TRBV30	TRBJ1-1	TRBD1	NA	CAWRQDRVVEAFF	TGTGCCTGGAGACAAGACAGGGTGGTTGAAGCTTTCTTT
TRBV5-6	TRBJ1-2	TRBD1	NA	CASSFGQGNYGYTF	TGTGCCAGCAGCTTTGGACAGGGGAACTATGGCTACACCTTC
TRBV10-3	TRBJ2-2	NA	once	CAIGRSTGELFF	TGTGCCATCGGCCGAAGCACCGGGGAGCTGTTTTTT
TRBV28	TRBJ1-3	NA	NA	CASSPIGKGNTIYF	TGTGCCAGCAGTCCCATCGGGAAAGGAAACACCATATATTTT
TRBV6-5	TRBJ2-7	NA	once	CASSKLTGNSYEQYF	TGTGCCAGCAGTAAATTAACAGGGAACTCCTACGAGCAGTACTTC
TRBV5-1	TRBJ2-3	NA	few	CASRAQSGADTQYF	TGCGCCAGCAGAGCACAGTCTGGGGCAGATACGCAGTATTTT
TRBV7-2	TRBJ2-1	TRBD2	NA	CASSAAGGGAGDNEQFF	TGTGCCAGCAGCGCCGCGGGCGGGGGGGCCGGGGACAATGAGCAGTTCTTC
TRBV4-2	TRBJ1-6	NA	NA	CASSQDWGGNSPLHF	TGTGCCAGCAGCCAAGATTGGGGTGGGAATTCACCCCTCCACTTT
TRBV7-2	TRBJ2-3	TRBD2	NA	CASSLVGLAVDTQYF	TGTGCCAGCAGCTTAGTCGGACTAGCAGTAGATACGCAGTATTTT
TRBV7-9	TRBJ1-5	NA	NA	CASSPLERGQPQHF	TGTGCCAGCAGCCCCTTGGAACGCGGTCAGCCCCAGCATTTT
TRBV5-4	TRBJ2-7	TRBD2	NA	CASALVGGNGEQYF	TGTGCCAGCGCCCTGGTCGGGGGGAATGGGGAGCAGTACTTC
TRBV6-5	TRBJ2-2	NA	NA	CASRYQTVTNTGELFF	TGTGCCAGCAGATACCAGACAGTTACGAACACCGGGGAGCTGTTTTTT
TRBV28	TRBJ1-5	TRBD1	NA	CASSTADRSNQPQHF	TGTGCCAGCAGTACAGCGGACAGGTCCAATCAGCCCCAGCATTTT
TRBV11-1	TRBJ1-4	NA	NA	CASSFNSQGEKLFF	TGTGCCAGCAGCTTTAATTCGCAGGGGGAAAAACTGTTTTTT
TRBV9	TRBJ2-4	NA	NA	CASSVVLTGEGKNIQYF	TGTGCCAGCAGCGTAGTTTTGACAGGCGAAGGCAAAAACATTCAGTACTTC
TRBV11-3	TRBJ2-7	TRBD2	NA	CASSAGGFSSYEQYF	TGTGCCAGCTCCGCGGGAGGCTTTTCTAGCTACGAGCAGTACTTC
TRBV7-6	TRBJ1-1	TRBD1	once	CASSSMTGVEAFF	TGTGCCAGCAGCTCCATGACAGGGGTTGAAGCTTTCTTT
TRBV28	TRBJ1-3	TRBD1	NA	CASSTGQPGAGNTIYF	TGTGCCAGCAGCACGGGACAGCCGGGGGCAGGTAACACCATATATTTT